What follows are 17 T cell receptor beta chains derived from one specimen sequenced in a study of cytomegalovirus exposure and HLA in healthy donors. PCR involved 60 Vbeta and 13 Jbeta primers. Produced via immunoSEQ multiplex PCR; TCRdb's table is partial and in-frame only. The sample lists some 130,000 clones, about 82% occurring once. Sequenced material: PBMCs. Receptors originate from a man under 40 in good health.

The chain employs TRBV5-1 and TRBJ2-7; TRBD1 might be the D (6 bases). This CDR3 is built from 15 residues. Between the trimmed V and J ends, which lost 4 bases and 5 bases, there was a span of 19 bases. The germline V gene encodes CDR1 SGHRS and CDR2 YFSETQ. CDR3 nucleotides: TGCGCCAGCAGCCCGGAGCGGCAGGGGAGCGACGAGCAGTACTTC. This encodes CASSPERQGSDEQYF.

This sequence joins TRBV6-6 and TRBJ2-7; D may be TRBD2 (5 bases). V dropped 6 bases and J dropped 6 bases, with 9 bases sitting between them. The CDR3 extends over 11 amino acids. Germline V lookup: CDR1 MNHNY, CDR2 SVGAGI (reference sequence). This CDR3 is CASSSSSEQYF. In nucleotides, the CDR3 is TGTGCCAGCAGCTCTAGCTCCGAGCAGTACTTC.

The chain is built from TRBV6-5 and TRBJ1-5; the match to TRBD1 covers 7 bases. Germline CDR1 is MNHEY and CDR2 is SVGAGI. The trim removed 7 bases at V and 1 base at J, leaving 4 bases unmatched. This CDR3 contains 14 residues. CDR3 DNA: TGTGCCAGCACCCCAGGGGGAAGCAATCAGCCCCAGCATTTT. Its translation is CASTPGGSNQPQHF.

This CDR3 is CASSPGLGYEQYF. In nucleotides, the CDR3 is TGTGCCAGCTCACCAGGACTCGGCTACGAGCAGTACTTC. This rearrangement joins TRBV18 to TRBJ2-7, with a possible D match to TRBD2 (5 bases). The CDR3 sequence is 13 residues long. Trimming removed 2 bases from V and 3 bases from J, with 8 bases in between. Germline-derived CDR1 and CDR2 are KGHSH and LQKENI.

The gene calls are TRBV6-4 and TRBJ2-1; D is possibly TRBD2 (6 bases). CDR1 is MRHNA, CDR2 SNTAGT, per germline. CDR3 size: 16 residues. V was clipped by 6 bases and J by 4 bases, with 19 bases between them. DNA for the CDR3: TGTGCCAGCAGCCCGCGTTATCTAGCGCCATACAATGAGCAGTTCTTC. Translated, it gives CASSPRYLAPYNEQFF.

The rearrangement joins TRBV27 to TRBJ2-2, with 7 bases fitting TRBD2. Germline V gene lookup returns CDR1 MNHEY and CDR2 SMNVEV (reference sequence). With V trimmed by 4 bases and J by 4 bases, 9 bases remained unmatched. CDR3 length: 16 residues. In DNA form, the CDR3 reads TGTGCCAGCAGTTCCTACGTGGGAGGGCCCACCGGGGAGCTGTTTTTT. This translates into CASSSYVGGPTGELFF.

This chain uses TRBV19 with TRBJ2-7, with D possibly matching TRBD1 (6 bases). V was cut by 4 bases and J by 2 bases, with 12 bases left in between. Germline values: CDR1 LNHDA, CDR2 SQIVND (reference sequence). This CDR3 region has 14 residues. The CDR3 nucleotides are TGTGCCAGTAGTAACAGGGTAAGGGCCTACGAGCAGTACTTC. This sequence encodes CASSNRVRAYEQYF.

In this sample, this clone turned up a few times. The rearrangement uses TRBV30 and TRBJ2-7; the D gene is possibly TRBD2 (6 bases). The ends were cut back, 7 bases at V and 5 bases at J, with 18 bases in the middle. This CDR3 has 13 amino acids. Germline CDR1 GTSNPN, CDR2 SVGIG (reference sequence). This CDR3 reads CASRGLTHHEQYF. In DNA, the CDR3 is TGTGCCTCCCGGGGACTTACCCACCACGAGCAGTACTTC.

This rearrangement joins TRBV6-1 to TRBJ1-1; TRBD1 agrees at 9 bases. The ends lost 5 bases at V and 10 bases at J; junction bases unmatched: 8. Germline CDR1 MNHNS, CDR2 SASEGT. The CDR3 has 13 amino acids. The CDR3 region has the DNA TGTGCCAGCAGTCGACAGGGGGTGACGACAGCTTTCTTT. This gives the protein CASSRQGVTTAFF.

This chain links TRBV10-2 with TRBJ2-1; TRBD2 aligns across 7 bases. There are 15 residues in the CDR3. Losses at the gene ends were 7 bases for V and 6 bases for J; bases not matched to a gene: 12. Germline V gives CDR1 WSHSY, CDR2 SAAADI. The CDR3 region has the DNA TGCGCCAGCAAGGTTGGCAGGGAGGGTTTCAATGAGCAGTTCTTC. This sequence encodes CASKVGREGFNEQFF.

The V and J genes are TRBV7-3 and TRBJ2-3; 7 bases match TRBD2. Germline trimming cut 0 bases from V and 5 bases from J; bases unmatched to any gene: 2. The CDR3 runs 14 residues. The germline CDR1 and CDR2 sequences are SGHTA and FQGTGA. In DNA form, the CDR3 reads TGTGCCAGCAGCTTAACGGGCGGGAGAGATACGCAGTATTTT. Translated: CASSLTGGRDTQYF.

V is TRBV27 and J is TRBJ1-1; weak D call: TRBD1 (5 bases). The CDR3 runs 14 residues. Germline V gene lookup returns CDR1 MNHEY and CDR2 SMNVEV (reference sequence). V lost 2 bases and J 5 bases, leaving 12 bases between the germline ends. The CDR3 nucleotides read TGTGCCAGCAGTTTAAGGGCCGGGGGGACTGAAGCTTTCTTT. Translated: CASSLRAGGTEAFF.

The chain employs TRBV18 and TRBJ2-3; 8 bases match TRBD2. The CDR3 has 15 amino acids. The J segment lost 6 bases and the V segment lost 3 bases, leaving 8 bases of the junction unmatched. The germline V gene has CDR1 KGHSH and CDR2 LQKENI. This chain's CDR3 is CASSPRPPGGDTQYF. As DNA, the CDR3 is TGTGCCAGCTCACCCAGGCCACCGGGAGGGGATACGCAGTATTTT.

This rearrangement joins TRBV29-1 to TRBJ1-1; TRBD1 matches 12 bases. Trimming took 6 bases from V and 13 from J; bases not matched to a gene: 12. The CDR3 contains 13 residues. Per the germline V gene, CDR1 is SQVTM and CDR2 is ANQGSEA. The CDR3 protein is CSVSGTGGAEGFF. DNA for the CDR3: TGCAGCGTCTCCGGGACAGGGGGCGCCGAGGGTTTCTTT. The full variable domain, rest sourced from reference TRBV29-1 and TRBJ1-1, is SAVISQKPSRDICQRGTSLTIQCQVDSQVTMMFWYRQQPGQSLTLIATANQGSEATYESGFVIDKFPISRPNLTFSTLTVSNMSPEDSSIYLCSVSGTGGAEGFFGQGTRLTVV.

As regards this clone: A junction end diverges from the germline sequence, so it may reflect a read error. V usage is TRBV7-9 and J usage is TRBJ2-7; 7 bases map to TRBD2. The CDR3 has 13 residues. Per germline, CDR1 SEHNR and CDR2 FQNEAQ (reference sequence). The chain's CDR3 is CSSSLREEGEQYF. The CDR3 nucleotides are TGTTCCAGCAGCTTACGGGAGGAGGGCGAGCAGTACTTC.

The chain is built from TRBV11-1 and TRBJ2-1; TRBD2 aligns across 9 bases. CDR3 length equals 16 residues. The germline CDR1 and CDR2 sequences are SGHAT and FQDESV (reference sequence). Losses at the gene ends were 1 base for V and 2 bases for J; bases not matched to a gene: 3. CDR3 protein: CASSLELAGAYNEQFF. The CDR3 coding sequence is TGTGCCAGCAGCTTAGAACTAGCGGGCGCCTACAATGAGCAGTTCTTC.

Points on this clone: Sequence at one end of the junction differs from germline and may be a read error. The CDR3 spells CSSSFGGRETQYF. The CDR3 nucleotides read TGTTCCAGCAGCTTCGGCGGGAGAGAGACCCAGTACTTC. The chain is built from TRBV7-9 and TRBJ2-5, with 7 bases lining up with TRBD2. Germline CDR1 is SEHNR and CDR2 is FQNEAQ (reference sequence). The CDR3 is 13 amino acids.